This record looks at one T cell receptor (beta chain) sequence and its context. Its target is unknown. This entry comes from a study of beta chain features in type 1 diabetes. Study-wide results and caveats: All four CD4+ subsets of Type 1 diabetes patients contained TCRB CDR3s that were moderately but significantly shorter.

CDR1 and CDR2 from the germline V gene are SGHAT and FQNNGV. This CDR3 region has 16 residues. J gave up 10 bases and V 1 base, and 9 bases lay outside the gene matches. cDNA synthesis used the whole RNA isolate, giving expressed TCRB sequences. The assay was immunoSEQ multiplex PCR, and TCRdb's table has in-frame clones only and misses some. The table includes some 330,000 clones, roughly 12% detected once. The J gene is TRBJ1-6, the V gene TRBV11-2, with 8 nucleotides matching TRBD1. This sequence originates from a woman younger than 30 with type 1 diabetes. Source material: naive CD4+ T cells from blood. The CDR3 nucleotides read TGTGCCAGCAGCTTAGTTCGGACAGGGATAAACTCACCCCTCCACTTT. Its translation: CASSLVRTGINSPLHF.